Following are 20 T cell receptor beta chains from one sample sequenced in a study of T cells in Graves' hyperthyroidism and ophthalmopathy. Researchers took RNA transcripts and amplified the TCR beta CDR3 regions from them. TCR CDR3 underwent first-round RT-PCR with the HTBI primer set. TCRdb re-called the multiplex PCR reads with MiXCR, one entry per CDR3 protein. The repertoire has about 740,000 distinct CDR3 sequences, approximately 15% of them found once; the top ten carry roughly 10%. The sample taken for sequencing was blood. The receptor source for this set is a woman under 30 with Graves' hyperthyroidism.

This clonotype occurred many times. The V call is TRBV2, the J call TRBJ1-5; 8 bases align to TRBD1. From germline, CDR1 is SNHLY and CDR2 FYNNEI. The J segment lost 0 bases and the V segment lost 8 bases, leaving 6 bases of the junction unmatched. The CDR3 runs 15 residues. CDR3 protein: CASAGQGHSNQPQHF. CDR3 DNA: TGTGCCAGCGCCGGACAGGGTCATAGCAATCAGCCCCAGCATTTT. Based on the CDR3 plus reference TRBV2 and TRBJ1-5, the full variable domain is EPEVTQTPSHQVTQMGQEVILRCVPISNHLYFYWYRQILGQKVEFLVSFYNNEISEKSEIFDDQFSVERPDGSNFTLKIRSTKLEDSAMYFCASAGQGHSNQPQHFGDGTRLSIL.

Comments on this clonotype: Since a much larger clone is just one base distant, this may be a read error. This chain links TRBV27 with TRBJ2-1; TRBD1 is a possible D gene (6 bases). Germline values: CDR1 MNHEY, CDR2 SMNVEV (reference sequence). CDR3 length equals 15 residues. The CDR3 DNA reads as TGTGCCAGCAGCTCAGGGGCCTCTCCCTACAATGGGCAGTTCTTC. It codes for CASSSGASPYNGQFF.

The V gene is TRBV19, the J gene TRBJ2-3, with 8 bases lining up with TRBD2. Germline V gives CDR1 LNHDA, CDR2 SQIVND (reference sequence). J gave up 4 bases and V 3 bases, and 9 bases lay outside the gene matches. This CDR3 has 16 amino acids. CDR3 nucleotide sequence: TGTGCCAGTAGTATCAGCGCGGGGGGAATCGCAGATACGCAGTATTTT. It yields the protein CASSISAGGIADTQYF. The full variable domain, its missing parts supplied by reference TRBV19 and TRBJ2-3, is DGGITQSPKYLFRKEGQNVTLSCEQNLNHDAMYWYRQDPGQGLRLIYYSQIVNDFQKGDIAEGYSVSREKKESFPLTVTSAQKNPTAFYLCASSISAGGIADTQYFGPGTRLTVL.

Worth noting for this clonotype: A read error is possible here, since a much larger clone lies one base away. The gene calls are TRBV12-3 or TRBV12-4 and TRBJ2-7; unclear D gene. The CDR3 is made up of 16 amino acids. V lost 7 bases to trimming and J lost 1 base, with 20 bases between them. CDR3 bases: TGTGCCAGCACCCCCCGACGCAGGTCCTCTTCCTACGAGCAGTACTTC. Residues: CASTPRRRSSSYEQYF.

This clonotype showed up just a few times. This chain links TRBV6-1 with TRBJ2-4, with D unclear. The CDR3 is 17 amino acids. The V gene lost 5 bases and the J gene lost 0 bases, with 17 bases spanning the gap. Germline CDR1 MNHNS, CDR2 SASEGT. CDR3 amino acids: CASSSPPWGIAKNIQYF. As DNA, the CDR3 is TGTGCCAGCAGTTCCCCCCCATGGGGTATAGCCAAAAACATTCAGTACTTC.

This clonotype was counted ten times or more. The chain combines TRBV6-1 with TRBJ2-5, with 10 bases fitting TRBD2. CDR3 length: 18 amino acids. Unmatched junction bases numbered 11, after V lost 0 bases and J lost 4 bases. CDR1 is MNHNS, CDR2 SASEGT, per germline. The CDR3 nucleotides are TGTGCCAGCAGTGAAGCGTGGACTAGCGGTGAGAGTTCAGAGACCCAGTACTTC. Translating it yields CASSEAWTSGESSETQYF.

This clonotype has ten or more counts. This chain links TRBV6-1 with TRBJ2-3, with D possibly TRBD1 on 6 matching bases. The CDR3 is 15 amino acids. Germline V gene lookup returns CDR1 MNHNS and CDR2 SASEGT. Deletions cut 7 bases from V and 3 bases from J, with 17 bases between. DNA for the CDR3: TGTGCCAGCAATATCCGAGGGGGTGAGACAGATACGCAGTATTTT. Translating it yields CASNIRGGETDTQYF.

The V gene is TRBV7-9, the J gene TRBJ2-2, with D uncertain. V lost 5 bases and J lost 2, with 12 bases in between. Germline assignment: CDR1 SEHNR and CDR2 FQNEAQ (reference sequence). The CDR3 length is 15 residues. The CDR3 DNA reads TGTGCCAGCAGCCTCTTCCCTCTTAACACCGGGGAGCTGTTTTTT. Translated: CASSLFPLNTGELFF.

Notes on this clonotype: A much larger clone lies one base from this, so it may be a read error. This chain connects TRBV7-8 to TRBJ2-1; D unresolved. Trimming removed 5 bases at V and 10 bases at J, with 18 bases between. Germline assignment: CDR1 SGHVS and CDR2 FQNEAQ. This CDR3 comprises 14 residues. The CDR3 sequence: CASSPIAVGYEQFF. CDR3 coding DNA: TGTGCCAGCAGCCCAATTGCGGTTGGTTACGAGCAGTTCTTC.

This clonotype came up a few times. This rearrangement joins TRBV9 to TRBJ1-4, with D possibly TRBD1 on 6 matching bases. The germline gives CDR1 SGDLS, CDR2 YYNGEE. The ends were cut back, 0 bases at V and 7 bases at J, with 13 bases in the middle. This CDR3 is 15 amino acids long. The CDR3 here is CASSVGTGPGEKLFF. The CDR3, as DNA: TGTGCCAGCAGCGTAGGAACAGGGCCTGGTGAAAAACTGTTTTTT.

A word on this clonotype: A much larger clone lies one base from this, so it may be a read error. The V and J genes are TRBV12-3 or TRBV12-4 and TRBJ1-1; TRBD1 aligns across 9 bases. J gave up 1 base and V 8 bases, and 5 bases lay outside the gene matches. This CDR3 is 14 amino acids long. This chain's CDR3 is CASGGDRENTEAFF. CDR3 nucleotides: TGTGCCAGCGGGGGGGACAGGGAGAACACTGAAGCTTTCTTT.

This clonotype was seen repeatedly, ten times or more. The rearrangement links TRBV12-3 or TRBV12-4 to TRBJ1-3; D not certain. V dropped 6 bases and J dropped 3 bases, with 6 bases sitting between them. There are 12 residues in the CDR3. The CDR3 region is CASRYIGNTIYF. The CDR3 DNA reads TGTGCCAGCAGATATATTGGAAACACCATATATTTT.

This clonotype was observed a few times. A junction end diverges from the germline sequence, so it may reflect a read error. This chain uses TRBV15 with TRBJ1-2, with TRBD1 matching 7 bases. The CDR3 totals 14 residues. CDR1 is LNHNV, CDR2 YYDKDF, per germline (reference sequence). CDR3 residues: CAASPGTEGYGYTF. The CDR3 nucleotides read TGTGCCGCCAGTCCCGGGACAGAGGGCTATGGCTACACCTTC.

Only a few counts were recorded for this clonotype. The CDR3 DNA reads TGTGCCAGTAAGATGGGAAAGGGGAACACTGAAGCTTTCTTT. Protein: CASKMGKGNTEAFF. The gene calls are TRBV19 and TRBJ1-1; D is uncertain. The CDR3 has 14 residues. CDR1 is LNHDA, CDR2 SQIVND, per germline (reference sequence). The V and J ends lost 7 bases and 1 base respectively, with 13 bases between them.

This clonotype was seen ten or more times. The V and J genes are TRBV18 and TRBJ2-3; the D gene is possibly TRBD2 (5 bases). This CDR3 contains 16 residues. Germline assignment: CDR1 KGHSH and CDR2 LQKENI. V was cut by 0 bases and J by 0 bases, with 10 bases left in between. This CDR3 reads CASSPPAGPSTDTQYF. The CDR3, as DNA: TGTGCCAGCTCACCACCGGCGGGTCCTAGCACAGATACGCAGTATTTT.

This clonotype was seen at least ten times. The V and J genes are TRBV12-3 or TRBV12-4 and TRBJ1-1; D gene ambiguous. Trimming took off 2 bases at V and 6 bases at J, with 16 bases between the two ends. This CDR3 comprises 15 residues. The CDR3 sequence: CASSLLLKSPPEAFF. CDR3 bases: TGTGCCAGCAGTTTACTACTTAAATCCCCCCCTGAAGCTTTCTTT.

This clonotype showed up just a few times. CDR3 region: CASSLLSPNSPLHF. CDR3 sequence (DNA): TGTGCCAGCAGCTTATTGTCTCCAAATTCACCCCTCCACTTT. The rearrangement links TRBV7-6 to TRBJ1-6; D gene ambiguous. The germline CDR1 and CDR2 sequences are SGHVS and FNYEAQ. Trimming shortened V by 2 bases and J by 7 bases, and 9 bases separated the two germline ends. There are 14 residues in the CDR3.

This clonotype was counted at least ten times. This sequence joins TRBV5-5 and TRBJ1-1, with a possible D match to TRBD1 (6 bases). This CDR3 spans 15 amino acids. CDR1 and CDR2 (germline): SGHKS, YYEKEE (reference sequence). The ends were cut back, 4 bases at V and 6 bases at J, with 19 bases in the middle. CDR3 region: CASSSGTFKGAEAFF. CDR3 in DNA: TGTGCCAGCAGCAGTGGGACTTTTAAGGGGGCTGAAGCTTTCTTT.

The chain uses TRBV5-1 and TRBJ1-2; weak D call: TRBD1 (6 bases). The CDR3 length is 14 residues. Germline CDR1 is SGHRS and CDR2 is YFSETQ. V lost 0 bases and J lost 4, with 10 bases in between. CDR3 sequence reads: CASSLAGAAYGYTF. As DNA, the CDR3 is TGCGCCAGCAGCTTGGCGGGGGCTGCCTATGGCTACACCTTC.

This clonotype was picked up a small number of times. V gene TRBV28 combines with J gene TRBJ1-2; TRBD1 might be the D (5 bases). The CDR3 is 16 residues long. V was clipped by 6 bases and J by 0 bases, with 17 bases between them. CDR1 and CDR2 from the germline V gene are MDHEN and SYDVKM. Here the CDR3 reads CASRPFRALANYGYTF. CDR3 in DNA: TGTGCCAGCAGACCTTTCAGGGCCTTAGCTAACTATGGCTACACCTTC.